This T cell receptor (beta chain) was obtained from a study of high-grade serous ovarian cancer treatment subgroups. Overall study findings and caveats: These tumor repertoires lack spatial information from bulk sequencing. The analyses considered CDR3 and ignored CDR1 and CDR2.

The repertoire was sequenced with immunoSEQ multiplex PCR; TCRdb's copy has only in-frame clones and lacks some. This table holds about 2,700 clones, over 70% found once. This clone was seen a few times. Its specificity is not known. Tumor samples were obtained before definitive surgery or chemotherapy. This CDR3 spans 15 amino acids. V gave up 5 bases and J gave up 8 bases, with 19 bases separating them. CDR1 and CDR2 from the germline V gene are SNHLY and FYNNEI. The sequence was collected from a human donor with high-grade serous ovarian cancer. The V call is TRBV2, the J call TRBJ2-1; a weak D match, TRBD1 (7 bases). What was sequenced was tumor tissue. This chain's CDR3 is CASSWGTYRGDEQFF. In nucleotides, the CDR3 is TGTGCCAGCAGTTGGGGGACTTACAGGGGCGATGAGCAGTTCTTC.